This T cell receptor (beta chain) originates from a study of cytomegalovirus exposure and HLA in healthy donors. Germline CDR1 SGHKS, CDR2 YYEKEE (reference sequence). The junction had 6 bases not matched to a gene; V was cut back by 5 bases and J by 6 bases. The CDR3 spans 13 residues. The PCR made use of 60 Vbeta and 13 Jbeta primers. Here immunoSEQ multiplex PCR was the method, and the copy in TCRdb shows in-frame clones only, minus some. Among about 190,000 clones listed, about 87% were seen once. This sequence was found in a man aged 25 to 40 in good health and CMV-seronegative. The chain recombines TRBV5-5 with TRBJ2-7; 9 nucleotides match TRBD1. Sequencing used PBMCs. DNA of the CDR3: TGTGCCAGCAGATTCGGGACAGGGATCGAGCAGTACTTC. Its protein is CASRFGTGIEQYF.